This paragraph covers one T cell receptor beta chain sequence. The target antigen is unknown. The record originates from a study of T cell responses to AZD1222 COVID-19 vaccine. Measured with immunoSEQ multiplex PCR; TCRdb has only the in-frame clones, and not every one. The table records over 100,000 clones, roughly nine tenths of them present only once. The CDR3 is 15 amino acids. V was pared by 2 bases and J by 6 bases, with 17 bases between. The V gene's germline CDR1 is KGHSH and CDR2 LQKENI. Findings and caveats of the study: CD4 TCRs linked to vaccination spanned spike, dominating at 160-218 and 743-854. Repertoires were collected only later (after the peak T cell response had occurred).

This chain links TRBV18 with TRBJ2-7; tentative D call: TRBD2 (5 bases). The sequence derives from an adult in good health. The specimen was peripheral blood, collected on day 0 of AZD1222 vaccination. The CDR3 DNA reads TGTGCCAGCTCACCAGACTATCAAACGGGGAGCGAGCAGTACTTC. Protein product: CASSPDYQTGSEQYF.